This TCR beta chain was sequenced during a study of control samples from healthy donors and cancer patients. The CDR3 extends over 14 amino acids. CDR1 and CDR2 (germline): MNHEY, SVGAGI. Trimming cost V 8 bases and J 2 bases; bases outside gene matches: 6. There are a few counts of this clone. The sample has other DNA sequences that encode this CDR3 too. Clones were sequenced by immunoSEQ multiplex PCR, and TCRdb holds only the in-frame ones, with some missing. The sample has around 63,000 clones, more than 75% seen once. Specimen: PBMCs. The rearrangement joins TRBV6-5 to TRBJ1-5; 7 bases map to TRBD1. The TCR comes from a woman aged 45-65 years with head and neck cancer. CDR3: CASRGGGGNQPQHF. CDR3 DNA: TGTGCCAGCCGAGGGGGCGGGGGCAATCAGCCCCAGCATTTT.